Here is one T cell receptor beta chain with its context. The study drew participants aged about 18 to 89 years from some 23 US areas. Some clones are missing from TCRdb's copy, which holds only in-frame ones; the method was immunoSEQ multiplex PCR. The table has 200,000 to 250,000 clones, approximately 86% seen once. CDR1 is LNHDA, CDR2 SQIVND, per germline (reference sequence). Losses at the gene ends were 5 bases for V and 5 bases for J; bases not matched to a gene: 5. CDR3 length equals 13 residues. This entry is derived from a study of blood T cell repertoires in COVID-19. The wider study: PBMCs, B-cell-depleted T cells, or T cells provided the cDNA or gDNA that made up the material.

This chain uses TRBV19 with TRBJ1-1, with 7 bases that match TRBD1. The sequenced sample was PBMCs or T cells enriched from blood (not recorded which). The sequence came from a woman aged 45-59 years who had recovered from COVID-19. CDR3 in amino acids: CASSASGGTEAFF. As DNA, the CDR3 is TGTGCCAGTAGTGCATCAGGGGGAACTGAAGCTTTCTTT.